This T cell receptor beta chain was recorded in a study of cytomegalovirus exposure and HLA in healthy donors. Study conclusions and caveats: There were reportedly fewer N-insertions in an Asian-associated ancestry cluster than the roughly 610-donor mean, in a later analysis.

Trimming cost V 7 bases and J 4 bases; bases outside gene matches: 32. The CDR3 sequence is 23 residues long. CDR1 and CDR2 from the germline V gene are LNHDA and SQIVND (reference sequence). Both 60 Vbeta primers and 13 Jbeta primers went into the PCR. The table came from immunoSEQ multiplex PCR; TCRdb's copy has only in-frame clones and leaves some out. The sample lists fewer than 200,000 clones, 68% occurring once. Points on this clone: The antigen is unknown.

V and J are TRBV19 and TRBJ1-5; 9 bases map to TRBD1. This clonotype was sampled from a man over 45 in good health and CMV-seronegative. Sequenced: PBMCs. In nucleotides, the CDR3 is TGTGCCAGTAATTCTTACGGGAGAGCTGCGGGGACGTCGGGACAGGGACCTAATCAGCCCCAGCATTTT. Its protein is CASNSYGRAAGTSGQGPNQPQHF.